These 17 T cell receptor beta chains were sequenced from one sample in a study of shared clonotypes between healthy human individuals. Sequenced by immunoSEQ multiplex PCR; TCRdb stores in-frame clones only, minus some. The sample lists 2 million or so clones; 95% were seen once. The sequencing sample was made of naive CD4+ T cells sorted from blood. The subset was: CD45RA+ positively selected. Every receptor here comes from a man between 18 and 35 years old in good health.

The chain carries TRBV25-1 and TRBJ2-2; 10 bases agree with TRBD1. Trimming at V came to 3 bases and at J to 6 bases, leaving 7 bases not matched to a gene. Per the germline V gene, CDR1 is MGHDK and CDR2 is SYGVNS. The CDR3 contains 16 residues. DNA for the CDR3: TGTGCCAGCAGTGACTTGGGGACAGGGGTCGCCGGGGAGCTGTTTTTT. Amino acid sequence: CASSDLGTGVAGELFF.

The J gene is TRBJ1-2, the V gene TRBV4-1; 7 bases fit TRBD1. This CDR3 has 15 amino acids. Trimming at V came to 6 bases and at J to 5 bases, leaving 12 bases not matched to a gene. The germline gives CDR1 MGHRA, CDR2 YSYEKL. CDR3 residues: CASSRSSGQRYGYTF. As DNA, the CDR3 is TGCGCCAGCAGTAGGTCGTCGGGACAGAGATATGGCTACACCTTC.

The V and J genes are TRBV6-5 and TRBJ1-4; 7 positions match TRBD1. J gave up 5 bases and V 4 bases, and 7 bases lay outside the gene matches. CDR1 and CDR2 (germline): MNHEY, SVGAGI. This CDR3 contains 15 residues. CDR3 bases: TGTGCCAGCAGTTTCTCCAGACAGGGAAATGAAAAACTGTTTTTT. Encoded protein: CASSFSRQGNEKLFF.

The rearrangement joins TRBV10-3 to TRBJ1-2, with 9 bases identical to TRBD1. V was clipped by 11 bases and J by 7 bases; unmatched bases: 17. CDR3 size: 15 residues. Looked up from germline, CDR1 is ENHRY and CDR2 is SYGVKD. The CDR3 sequence is CAGGTGISGMGGYTF. The CDR3 DNA follows: TGTGCCGGCGGGACAGGGATCTCCGGCATGGGTGGCTACACCTTC.

This sequence joins TRBV6-6 and TRBJ2-5; TRBD1 matches 9 bases. Per germline, CDR1 MNHNY and CDR2 SVGAGI (reference sequence). J lost 5 bases, V lost 6 bases, and 13 bases had no gene match. This CDR3 has 16 amino acids. In nucleotides, the CDR3 is TGTGCCAGCAGCTCCTACCTAACAGGGGGCGGTGAGACCCAGTACTTC. Its translation is CASSSYLTGGGETQYF.

This clone was counted once. The chain joins TRBV5-1 to TRBJ1-3, with 7 positions matching TRBD1. The CDR3 extends over 16 amino acids. The germline CDR1 and CDR2 sequences are SGHRS and YFSETQ. Unmatched junction bases numbered 7, after V lost 0 bases and J lost 4 bases. The CDR3 DNA is TGCGCCAGCAGCTTGGACAGGGGTTCGGGCGGAAACACCATATATTTT. It translates to CASSLDRGSGGNTIYF.

The chain combines TRBV30 with TRBJ2-6; 9 nucleotides agree with TRBD1. The ends lost 8 bases at V and 1 base at J; junction bases unmatched: 12. The length of the CDR3 is 17 residues. Germline V gene lookup returns CDR1 GTSNPN and CDR2 SVGIG (reference sequence). In DNA, the CDR3 is TGTGCCGGAGGGTGGGACAGGGAGGATTCTGGGGCCAACGTCCTGACTTTC. Residues: CAGGWDREDSGANVLTF.

Only one count was recorded for this clone. The J gene is TRBJ1-5, the V gene TRBV29-1; 10 positions agree with TRBD1. Unmatched junction bases numbered 8, after V lost 4 bases and J lost 2 bases. CDR1 and CDR2 (germline): SQVTM, ANQGSEA. There are 16 residues in the CDR3. The CDR3 sequence is CSVASGTGVGNQPQHF. Here the CDR3 DNA reads TGCAGCGTTGCATCCGGGACAGGGGTGGGCAATCAGCCCCAGCATTTT.

The V and J genes are TRBV7-9 and TRBJ1-1; D not resolved. The CDR3 loop spans 14 amino acids. Germline loops: CDR1 SEHNR, CDR2 FQNEAQ (reference sequence). Trimming pared 2 bases from V and 7 bases from J, leaving 14 bases between. CDR3 sequence reads: CASSLTGQSVEAFF. The CDR3 coding sequence is TGTGCCAGCAGCTTAACGGGCCAATCGGTTGAAGCTTTCTTT.

This chain links TRBV7-6 with TRBJ2-7; TRBD2 matches 14 bases. This CDR3 has 15 residues. V trimming: 6 bases; J trimming: 4 bases; junction bases outside the gene matches: 5. Germline V gene lookup returns CDR1 SGHVS and CDR2 FNYEAQ. In DNA, the CDR3 is TGTGCCAGCAGTCAGGGGACTAGCGGGGGTTACGAGCAGTACTTC. It is translated as CASSQGTSGGYEQYF.

J is TRBJ1-4 and V is TRBV7-9, with 10 bases fitting TRBD1. Germline V lookup: CDR1 SEHNR, CDR2 FQNEAQ (reference sequence). This CDR3 spans 14 amino acids. Losses at the gene ends were 4 bases for V and 7 bases for J; bases not matched to a gene: 3. CDR3 protein: CASSSDRGVEKLFF. The CDR3 DNA reads TGTGCCAGCAGCTCGGACAGGGGGGTTGAAAAACTGTTTTTT.

Comments on this clone: The junction departs from the called germline gene at one end, perhaps through a read error. The chain is built from TRBV9 and TRBJ1-1; no clear D. The length of the CDR3 is 14 residues. Germline values: CDR1 SGDLS, CDR2 YYNGEE. CDR3 loop: CARELGGMNAEAFF. CDR3 bases: TGTGCCAGGGAGTTAGGAGGGATGAACGCTGAAGCTTTCTTT.

V gene TRBV6-6 combines with J gene TRBJ1-4; D remains unclear. The V end lost 0 bases, the J end lost 7 bases, and 15 bases lay between the germline ends. The CDR3 is 16 amino acids. In germline, CDR1 is MNHNY, CDR2 SVGAGI (reference sequence). In DNA, the CDR3 is TGTGCCAGCAGTTACTCGTCACCCCTGGTGGGTGAAAAACTGTTTTTT. This sequence encodes CASSYSSPLVGEKLFF.

As to this clone: Additional DNA sequences in this sample encode the identical CDR3. The rearrangement joins TRBV10-3 to TRBJ1-1; the D gene is possibly TRBD1 (6 bases). From germline, CDR1 is ENHRY and CDR2 SYGVKD. Between the trimmed V and J ends, which lost 6 bases and 0 bases, there was a span of 11 bases. This CDR3 has 14 residues. CDR3 sequence: CAIRGGDMNTEAFF. The CDR3 region has the DNA TGTGCCATCAGGGGGGGGGACATGAACACTGAAGCTTTCTTT.

In nucleotides, the CDR3 is TGTGCCAGCAGTTTATCTTCCGGGGAGCTGTTTTTT. Translating gives CASSLSSGELFF. The chain is built from TRBV27 and TRBJ2-2; no definite D call. Germline CDR1 reads MNHEY; CDR2 reads SMNVEV (reference sequence). CDR3 length equals 12 residues. Trimming stripped 0 bases from V and 6 bases from J, with 2 bases between.

The chain is built from TRBV19 and TRBJ1-6, with TRBD1 identical over 9 bases. Germline CDR1 LNHDA, CDR2 SQIVND (reference sequence). The CDR3 spans 18 residues. J gave up 0 bases and V 2 bases, and 5 bases lay outside the gene matches. The CDR3 coding sequence is TGTGCCAGTAGTATAAGTAACAGGGGGCGCTCCTATAATTCACCCCTCCACTTT. It translates to CASSISNRGRSYNSPLHF.

DNA for the CDR3: TGTGCCAGCAGCCCAACGCGGGCAGGGCTGGGCTACACCTTC. It codes for CASSPTRAGLGYTF. V usage is TRBV5-6 and J usage is TRBJ1-2, with D perhaps TRBD1 (5 bases). CDR3 size: 14 residues. Between the trimmed V and J ends, which lost 4 bases and 8 bases, there was a span of 18 bases. Germline V gene sequence: CDR1 SGHDT, CDR2 YYEEEE.